This entry describes one T cell receptor (beta chain). The antigen remains unidentified. These data come from a study of T cell responses to AZD1222 COVID-19 vaccine. Study results and caveats: Seropositive AZD1222 recipients at baseline numbered only 6 or 7.

Some second doses came at about 4 weeks and others at about 12 weeks; these were pooled. CDR3 length equals 16 residues. V trimming: 6 bases; J trimming: 5 bases; junction bases outside the gene matches: 11. Germline V gene lookup returns CDR1 LNHDA and CDR2 SQIVND (reference sequence). Sequenced by immunoSEQ multiplex PCR; TCRdb stores in-frame clones only, minus some. This table has about 120,000 clones, under 95% appearing once. This material consisted of peripheral blood, taken 28 days after the second AZD1222 dose. This rearrangement joins TRBV19 to TRBJ1-1; 11 nucleotides align to TRBD1. This clonotype originated in an adult who received the AZD1222 COVID-19 vaccine. The CDR3 here is CASRYWDRGGKTEAFF. The CDR3 DNA sequence: TGTGCCAGTAGGTACTGGGACAGGGGGGGGAAAACTGAAGCTTTCTTT.